In its sample, the clone carrying this TCR beta chain was seen many times. The antigen remains unidentified. The germline V gene has CDR1 SNHLY and CDR2 FYNNEI. The length of the CDR3 is 14 residues. Trimming shortened V by 5 bases and J by 3 bases, and 13 bases separated the two germline ends. Amplification targeted TCR beta CDR3 regions from RNA transcripts. The HTBI set primed first-round TCR CDR3 RT-PCR. A single record per CDR3 protein comes from TCRdb applying MiXCR to the multiplex PCR reads. This sample has 600,000 or so distinct CDR3 sequences; about 17% occur once, and the top ten carry around 4%. These data belong to a study of T cells in Graves' hyperthyroidism and ophthalmopathy. Graves' hyperthyroidism was deemed stable given no ophthalmopathy progression within 18 months. PBMCs stemmed from less than 13 ml fresh peripheral blood. Points from the study as a whole: Most clonotypes expanded in thyroid above 0.001 were likewise present in blood. Ophthalmopathy was predicted by the model a median of about 6.7 months ahead of onset.

This clonotype originated in a woman aged 30 to 39 with Graves' hyperthyroidism. J is TRBJ1-1 and V is TRBV2; D remains ambiguous. Input material: blood. In nucleotides, the CDR3 is TGTGCCAGCAGTTGGGTCCGCGGGGACACTGAAGCTTTCTTT. Translated: CASSWVRGDTEAFF.